The 6 T cell receptor beta chains below were found in one sample sequenced in a study of blood T cell repertoires in COVID-19 (TCRdb year 2020). Receptor libraries were prepared by the immunoSEQ multiplex PCR assay. TCRdb stores this immuneACCESS table with in-frame sequences only. Part of the clones is absent; in the studies checked, under half of the shortfall reflects unresolved V genes, and no reason is known for the rest. The sample records about 250,000 clones, about 91% of which are singletons. The ten largest clonotypes hold roughly 6.3% of the sample. Material for sequencing was peripheral blood. All receptors come from a woman under 40 with COVID-19, enrolled during active disease.

This clone was detected a few times. V and J are TRBV6-2 or TRBV6-3 and TRBJ1-1; D is undetermined. Germline values: CDR1 MNHEY, CDR2 SVGEGT. The CDR3 sequence is 11 residues long. V was pared by 3 bases and J by 11 bases, with 10 bases between. As DNA, the CDR3 is TGTGCCAGCAGTTATCTTGCGGAGGCTTTCTTT. The encoded protein is CASSYLAEAFF.

V and J are TRBV6-2 or TRBV6-3 and TRBJ2-1, with TRBD1 identical over 11 bases. This CDR3 has 14 amino acids. J gave up 7 bases and V 5 bases, and 4 bases lay outside the gene matches. CDR1 and CDR2 from the germline V gene are MNHEY and SVGEGT. The CDR3 DNA sequence: TGTGCCAGCAGTCTCGGACAGGGGGCAAATGAGCAGTTCTTC. The encoded protein is CASSLGQGANEQFF.

The rearrangement uses TRBV2 and TRBJ1-6; TRBD1 aligns across 7 bases. Per the germline V gene, CDR1 is SNHLY and CDR2 is FYNNEI. CDR3 size: 16 residues. With V trimmed by 6 bases and J by 0 bases, 5 bases remained unmatched. The CDR3 DNA sequence: TGTGCCAGCAGGAAGGACAGGAGCTCCTATAATTCACCCCTCCACTTT. Protein sequence: CASRKDRSSYNSPLHF.

The V and J genes are TRBV7-9 and TRBJ2-7; 7 bases align to TRBD1. Germline trimming cut 5 bases from V and 3 bases from J; bases unmatched to any gene: 7. Germline CDR1 reads SEHNR; CDR2 reads FQNEAQ (reference sequence). This CDR3 contains 14 residues. CDR3 nucleotides: TGTGCCAGCAGCGCGCCGGGACAGAACTACGAGCAGTACGTC. Amino acid sequence: CASSAPGQNYEQYV.

The rearrangement links TRBV19 to TRBJ1-4, with D unresolved. The germline gives CDR1 LNHDA, CDR2 SQIVND (reference sequence). The CDR3 extends over 13 amino acids. The V end was cut by 2 bases, the J end by 4 bases, with 5 bases between. CDR3 residues: CASSIQDNEKLFF. DNA for the CDR3: TGTGCCAGTAGTATACAGGATAATGAAAAACTGTTTTTT.

The chain links TRBV27 to TRBJ1-2, with a possible D match to TRBD1 (5 bases). This CDR3 is built from 18 residues. V shed 3 bases and J shed 3 bases, with 23 bases lying between them. CDR1 MNHEY and CDR2 SMNVEV come from the germline V gene (reference sequence). The CDR3 DNA reads as TGTGCCAGCAGTTTGAGCGCCGCCGTCCCAGCAGGGTACTATGGCTACACCTTC. Protein product: CASSLSAAVPAGYYGYTF.